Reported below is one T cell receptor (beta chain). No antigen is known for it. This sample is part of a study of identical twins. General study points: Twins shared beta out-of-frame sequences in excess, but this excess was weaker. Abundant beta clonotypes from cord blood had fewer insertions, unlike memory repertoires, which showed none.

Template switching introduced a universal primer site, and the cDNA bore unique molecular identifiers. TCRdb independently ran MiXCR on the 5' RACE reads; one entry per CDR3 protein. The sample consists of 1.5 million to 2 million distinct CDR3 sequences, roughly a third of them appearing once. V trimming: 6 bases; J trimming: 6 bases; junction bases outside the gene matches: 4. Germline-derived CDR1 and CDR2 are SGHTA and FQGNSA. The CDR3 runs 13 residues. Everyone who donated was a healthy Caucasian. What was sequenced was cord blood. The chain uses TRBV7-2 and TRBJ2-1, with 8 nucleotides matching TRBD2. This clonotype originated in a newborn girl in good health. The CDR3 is CASRSGTSNEQFF. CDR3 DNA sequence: TGTGCCAGCAGGTCCGGGACTAGCAATGAGCAGTTCTTC.